This TCR beta chain comes out of a study of blood T cell dynamics during melanoma immunotherapy (TCRdb year 2020). Some background on the complete study: All patients had metastatic melanoma and were given first-line pembrolizumab or nivolumab plus ipilimumab as standard of care in the United Kingdom. To find early correlates of response, the study profiled the peripheral T cell receptor repertoires of patients with metastatic melanoma both before and after one cycle of checkpoint inhibitor therapy. The training cohort consisted of consecutive patients, while an additional independent group of patients from the same centre was pooled to form an external validation set.

For every bulk PBMC sample, a fixed 350 ng of DNA was loaded. Following the manufacturer instructions, the immunoSEQ TCRb Assay kit was used to amplify TCR beta CDR3 sequences from genomic DNA. The KAPA Library Quantification Kit for Illumina platforms was used to quantify pooled libraries by qPCR. Pooled libraries were sequenced on an Illumina NextSeq 500, clustered at roughly 0.6-1.2 pM. The authors' analysis ran thus. Analysis of the TCR data relied on immunoSEQ ANALYZER and the R LymphoSeq package. A rearrangement efficiency score was calculated as productive divided by the sum of productive and non-productive CDR3 sequences. Within each patient, timepoints were compared pairwise for clonality, measured with the Gini coefficient, and for diversity, measured with the Renyi index at alpha=1. In LymphoSeq, clonal relatedness was computed using an edit distance of 3, and repertoire similarity was computed using the Bhattacharyya coefficient. Linear discriminant analysis on week-3 changes in clonality and diversity was built with the R MASS and caret packages to classify response. TCRdb provides this immuneACCESS table in a form limited to in-frame rearrangements. Some clones are lacking; in checked studies, under half of them reflect an unresolved V gene, and why the rest are absent is not known. D and trimming were read from the DNA, whereas the V and J calls and clone size are those reported in that table. The table for this sample lists 8,500 to 14,000 clones; roughly 90% of them were counted only once. Under 30% of the sample rests with the top ten.

Turning to this clone: Its binding antigen is unknown. It has no much larger one-base neighbor in the sample; base qualities were not kept.

The study at large found these results: Unlike progressors, patients who went on to achieve disease control showed a bifurcated reorganization of the PBMC repertoire at W3, with either increased clonality or increased diversity. The relatively small sample size was recognized as a factor that could limit how well the results generalize. The study could not determine whether the T cell clones driving repertoire changes were melanoma-specific or reflected general immune activation.

The time point label of this sample denotes: week 3, after first cycle of checkpoint inhibitor. Blood samples were taken at two points: before treatment (T0) and at week 3 (W3), which came after the first cycle of checkpoint blockade. Except for two patients with rapid clinical progression, response was assessed 12 weeks after the first infusion by RECIST 1.1; disease control meant complete response, partial response or stable disease. Any patient who had received prior systemic cancer treatment, was on concomitant immunosuppressant therapy or had synchronous other active malignancies was excluded. Bulk PBMC and plasma cell-free DNA were both sequenced for TCR beta so that circulating cells and T cell turnover could be tracked. Lymphoprep and SepMate tubes were used to isolate PBMC from blood, and red cell lysis was then performed. QIAamp DNA Blood Mini kits were used to extract DNA from PBMC and from sorted T cell subsets.

V and J are trimmed by 8 bases and 5 bases, and the gene matches miss 8 bases of the junction. Looking up the germline V gene (reference sequence) yields CDR1 MNHNY and CDR2 SVGAGI. The CDR3 contains 16 residues, cysteine and phenylalanine counted. Solely the CDR3 DNA is kept, with 48 bases framed from the first base. This specimen was blood, taken from a patient treated with checkpoint blockade. The V and J genes are TRBV6-6 and TRBJ1-6; 11 junctional bases match TRBD1. This sequence originates from a human donor with melanoma. The CDR3 amino acid sequence is: CASLRDRGGHNSPLHF. The bases are TGTGCCAGCCTCCGGGACAGGGGGGGCCATAATTCACCCCTCCACTTT.